The 10 T cell receptor beta chains below all came from one sample that was sequenced in a study of blood T cell repertoires in COVID-19. Assay used: immunoSEQ multiplex PCR; TCRdb lists only in-frame clones, some missing. Of about 150,000 clones in the sample, about 85% were seen once. Sequenced: peripheral blood. The receptor source for this set is a man in his sixties with COVID-19, enrolled during active disease.

The rearrangement joins TRBV2 to TRBJ2-2; 8 positions match TRBD1. Germline-derived CDR1 and CDR2 are SNHLY and FYNNEI. The ends lost 6 bases at V and 0 bases at J; junction bases unmatched: 3. There are 15 residues in the CDR3. The CDR3 is CASRPTGANTGELFF. The CDR3 DNA is TGTGCCAGCAGGCCGACAGGGGCGAACACCGGGGAGCTGTTTTTT. Full variable domain (rest looked up from reference TRBV2 and TRBJ2-2): EPEVTQTPSHQVTQMGQEVILRCVPISNHLYFYWYRQILGQKVEFLVSFYNNEISEKSEIFDDQFSVERPDGSNFTLKIRSTKLEDSAMYFCASRPTGANTGELFFGEGSRLTVL.

The rearrangement joins TRBV4-1 to TRBJ1-1; D is possibly TRBD1 (6 bases). The CDR3 is 15 amino acids. CDR1 MGHRA and CDR2 YSYEKL come from the germline V gene. V lost 4 bases and J lost 1, with 13 bases in between. The CDR3 is CASSPPTRGNTEAFF. The CDR3 DNA reads as TGCGCCAGCAGCCCCCCAACCAGGGGGAACACTGAAGCTTTCTTT.

The chain combines TRBV7-2 with TRBJ1-4, with D possibly TRBD1 on 6 matching bases. The CDR3 extends over 13 amino acids. V was shortened by 8 bases and J by 8 bases, with 15 bases between the two germline ends. The V gene's germline CDR1 is SGHTA and CDR2 FQGNSA. The CDR3 nucleotides are TGTGCCAGCGGACCCCAGGGGAACGAAAAACTGTTTTTT. It yields the protein CASGPQGNEKLFF.

The chain has TRBV5-6 and TRBJ2-4; maybe TRBD2 (7 bases). The CDR3 runs 16 residues. Germline V CDR1 and CDR2: SGHDT, YYEEEE. The V end was cut by 4 bases, the J end by 1 base, with 15 bases between. Here the CDR3 DNA reads TGTGCCAGCAGCCTGGGGGGGCCCTACGCCAAAAACATTCAGTACTTC. Its protein product is CASSLGGPYAKNIQYF.

Only one count was recorded for this clone. The V and J genes are TRBV28 and TRBJ1-5; maybe TRBD1 (6 bases). V lost 6 bases to trimming and J lost 4 bases, with 16 bases between them. The germline V gene has CDR1 MDHEN and CDR2 SYDVKM. The CDR3 has 15 residues. The CDR3 sequence: CASRLGGLGNQPQHF. The CDR3 DNA reads TGTGCCAGCAGACTGGGGGGGCTCGGGAATCAGCCCCAGCATTTT.

The rearrangement links TRBV7-8 to TRBJ2-3; TRBD2 matches at 7 bases. CDR3 size: 16 residues. With V trimmed by 5 bases and J by 4 bases, 12 bases remained unmatched. Germline CDR1 reads SGHVS; CDR2 reads FQNEAQ. CDR3 sequence: CASSPWGSAGADTQYF. The CDR3 DNA is TGTGCCAGCAGCCCCTGGGGGAGCGCGGGAGCAGATACGCAGTATTTT.

As concerns this clone: In the same sample, other DNA sequences code for this CDR3. V gene TRBV6-1 combines with J gene TRBJ2-3; D is undetermined. This CDR3 contains 14 residues. Deletions cut 0 bases from V and 0 bases from J, with 4 bases between. The germline V gene encodes CDR1 MNHNS and CDR2 SASEGT. CDR3 sequence reads: CASSEATSTDTQYF. CDR3 nucleotides: TGTGCCAGCAGTGAAGCCACTAGCACAGATACGCAGTATTTT.

The chain employs TRBV18 and TRBJ2-7, with D perhaps matching TRBD2 (5 bases). The germline CDR1 and CDR2 sequences are KGHSH and LQKENI. The V gene lost 0 bases and the J gene lost 2 bases, with 11 bases spanning the gap. This CDR3 spans 15 amino acids. The CDR3 spells CASSPPGGLTYEQYF. CDR3 nucleotide sequence: TGTGCCAGCTCACCACCAGGCGGACTTACCTACGAGCAGTACTTC.

The rearrangement uses TRBV7-2 and TRBJ2-3, with TRBD2 identical over 8 bases. Trimming removed 3 bases from V and 1 base from J; junction bases left unmatched: 6. The CDR3 sequence is 16 residues long. CDR1 is SGHTA, CDR2 FQGNSA, per germline. CDR3 protein: CASSFNPTSGTDTQYF. The DNA of the CDR3 is TGTGCCAGCAGCTTCAACCCGACTAGCGGCACAGATACGCAGTATTTT.

The V and J genes are TRBV19 and TRBJ1-1; 7 bases map to TRBD1. The CDR3 extends over 15 amino acids. Per germline, CDR1 LNHDA and CDR2 SQIVND (reference sequence). With 6 bases clipped from V and 0 bases from J, the junction kept 7 bases outside the gene matches. The CDR3 bases are TGTGCCAGTAGCACCGGGACAGCCATGAACACTGAAGCTTTCTTT. This codes for CASSTGTAMNTEAFF.